The 27 T cell receptor beta chains listed next were all sequenced from one sample in a study of cytomegalovirus exposure and HLA in healthy donors. Use of 60 Vbeta and 13 Jbeta primers characterized the PCR. TCRdb's table, derived via immunoSEQ multiplex PCR, lists solely in-frame clones and lacks some. The data hold about 55,000 clones, with over 65% observed a single time. The specimen sequenced was PBMCs. Receptor source: a man in his forties in good health and CMV-seropositive.

The rearrangement links TRBV15 to TRBJ1-5; D remains unclear. The CDR3 extends over 15 amino acids. CDR1 LNHNV and CDR2 YYDKDF come from the germline V gene (reference sequence). Between the trimmed V and J ends, which lost 0 bases and 7 bases, there was a span of 13 bases. The CDR3 DNA is TGTGCCACCAGCAGAGAAGATACATCCGGGCAGCCCCAGCATTTT. It is translated as CATSREDTSGQPQHF.

The chain links TRBV7-9 to TRBJ2-7, with D unclear. V gave up 8 bases and J gave up 2 bases, with 7 bases separating them. The germline V gene has CDR1 SEHNR and CDR2 FQNEAQ (reference sequence). The CDR3 consists of 11 residues. CDR3 loop: CASVTTYEQYF. The CDR3 DNA is TGTGCCAGCGTGACAACCTACGAGCAGTACTTC.

The chain carries TRBV4-3 and TRBJ1-1; possible D gene TRBD1, 6 bases. The CDR3 contains 13 residues. Trimming left V 4 bases short and J 1 base short, with 7 bases between. The V gene's germline CDR1 is LGHNA and CDR2 YSLEER. CDR3 bases: TGCGCCAGCAGCCCGACAGGGAACACTGAAGCTTTCTTT. Translating it yields CASSPTGNTEAFF.

The chain uses TRBV5-6 and TRBJ1-6; D gene unclear. There are 17 residues in the CDR3. Between the trimmed V and J ends, which lost 2 bases and 0 bases, there was a span of 12 bases. The germline V gene encodes CDR1 SGHDT and CDR2 YYEEEE. The DNA for the CDR3 is TGTGCCAGCAGCTTAGCAGCTCCTAGCTCCTATAATTCACCCCTCCACTTT. The encoded protein is CASSLAAPSSYNSPLHF.

This chain connects TRBV4-3 to TRBJ1-5, with TRBD1 matching 7 bases. The germline CDR1 and CDR2 sequences are LGHNA and YSLEER. V was clipped by 1 base and J by 3 bases; unmatched bases: 9. The CDR3 contains 17 residues. Here the CDR3 reads CASSQGFKQGTNQPQHF. The CDR3 nucleotides are TGCGCCAGCAGCCAAGGATTCAAACAGGGGACCAATCAGCCCCAGCATTTT.

The chain has TRBV11-1 and TRBJ1-1, with 7 bases fitting TRBD1. The germline V gene encodes CDR1 SGHAT and CDR2 FQDESV (reference sequence). Losses at the gene ends were 7 bases for V and 7 bases for J; bases not matched to a gene: 12. The CDR3 is 14 residues long. The CDR3 region is CASTRAPRQGEAFF. CDR3 bases: TGTGCCAGCACCAGAGCCCCTCGACAGGGTGAAGCTTTCTTT. The complete variable domain, with remaining parts taken from reference TRBV11-1 and TRBJ1-1, reads EAEVAQSPRYKITEKSQAVAFWCDPISGHATLYWYRQILGQGPELLVQFQDESVVDDSQLPKDRFSAERLKGVDSTLKIQPAELGDSAMYLCASTRAPRQGEAFFGQGTRLTVV.

DNA for the CDR3: TGTGCCACTCTGTCGACTGAAGTTTATGGCTACACCTTC. It specifies CATLSTEVYGYTF. V usage is TRBV6-5 and J usage is TRBJ1-2; D is uncertain. Germline CDR1 and CDR2: MNHEY and SVGAGI. V shed 10 bases and J shed 5 bases, with 17 bases lying between them. The CDR3 covers 13 residues.

This rearrangement joins TRBV6-6 to TRBJ1-1, with D possibly being TRBD1 (5 bases). Germline values: CDR1 MNHNY, CDR2 SVGAGI (reference sequence). This CDR3 comprises 11 residues. Trimming cost V 8 bases and J 10 bases, with 14 bases left between them. This CDR3 reads CASWGRARAFF. In nucleotides, the CDR3 is TGTGCCAGCTGGGGCCGGGCGAGAGCTTTCTTT.

The chain employs TRBV30 and TRBJ2-1, with 7 bases that match TRBD1. Per germline, CDR1 GTSNPN and CDR2 SVGIG (reference sequence). V shed 2 bases, J shed 3 bases, and the junction held 10 bases outside the gene matches. This CDR3 region has 16 residues. The CDR3 loop reads CAWSHHRDRYYNEQFF. Here the CDR3 DNA reads TGTGCCTGGAGTCACCACCGGGACAGATACTACAATGAGCAGTTCTTC. Filled out from reference TRBV30 and TRBJ2-1, the complete variable domain reads SQTIHQWPATLVQPVGSPLSLECTVEGTSNPNLYWYRQAAGRGLQLLFYSVGIGQISSEVPQNLSASRPQDRQFILSSKKLLLSDSGFYLCAWSHHRDRYYNEQFFGPGTRLTVL.

V is TRBV4-1 and J is TRBJ1-1; 8 bases fit TRBD1. Germline-derived CDR1 and CDR2 are MGHRA and YSYEKL. Trimming cost V 1 base and J 7 bases; bases outside gene matches: 11. CDR3 length: 16 residues. The CDR3 is CASSQGHRGVYSEAFF. In nucleotides, the CDR3 is TGCGCCAGCAGCCAAGGTCACAGGGGGGTATATAGTGAAGCTTTCTTT.

This clone appeared a few times. The chain links TRBV5-4 to TRBJ1-3; D uncertain. Per the germline V gene, CDR1 is SGHNT and CDR2 is YYREEE (reference sequence). The CDR3 has 15 residues. Trimming left V 0 bases short and J 4 bases short, with 11 bases between. CDR3 bases: TGTGCCAGCAGCTTGGACTACGGAGAGGGAAACACCATATATTTT. Translating gives CASSLDYGEGNTIYF.

CDR3 sequence (DNA): TGTGCCAGCAGCAGCGGGGGGGCCTCAGGAGAGCAGTACTTC. Translation: CASSSGGASGEQYF. The V and J genes are TRBV7-2 and TRBJ2-7; 10 positions match TRBD2. The CDR3 runs 14 residues. The germline V gene encodes CDR1 SGHTA and CDR2 FQGNSA. The V segment lost 5 bases and the J segment 7 bases; nucleotides outside the gene matches: 8.

This clone was seen a single time. The rearrangement links TRBV19 to TRBJ1-2; weak D call: TRBD1 (5 bases). Germline V CDR1 and CDR2: LNHDA, SQIVND (reference sequence). The length of the CDR3 is 15 residues. V gave up 5 bases and J gave up 2 bases, with 15 bases separating them. This CDR3 reads CASSPYGGTNYGYTF. The CDR3 DNA is TGTGCCAGTAGTCCATACGGGGGGACGAACTATGGCTACACCTTC.

V usage is TRBV5-4 and J usage is TRBJ2-6; D unclear. Germline CDR1 SGHNT, CDR2 YYREEE (reference sequence). The V end lost 0 bases, the J end lost 0 bases, and 7 bases lay between the germline ends. CDR3 length: 16 amino acids. The CDR3 is CASSLAPHSGANVLTF. CDR3 nucleotide sequence: TGTGCCAGCAGCTTGGCCCCACACTCTGGGGCCAACGTCCTGACTTTC.

This chain uses TRBV29-1 with TRBJ2-3; 7 bases are shared with TRBD2. The CDR3 has 13 residues. Germline CDR1 reads SQVTM; CDR2 reads ANQGSEA. The V segment lost 2 bases and the J segment 7 bases; nucleotides outside the gene matches: 6. For the CDR3, the DNA is TGCAGCGTTGAACGCGGGGGAGGGAATACGCAGTATTTT. It translates to CSVERGGGNTQYF.

V is TRBV29-1 and J is TRBJ2-1; D possibly corresponds to TRBD1 (5 bases). This CDR3 contains 12 residues. Between the trimmed V and J ends, which lost 3 bases and 10 bases, there was a span of 13 bases. Looked up from germline, CDR1 is SQVTM and CDR2 is ANQGSEA. The CDR3 coding sequence is TGCAGCGTTGATGTGACAGCCCAGGAGCAGTTCTTC. Its protein product is CSVDVTAQEQFF.

This clone was seen a few times. V and J are TRBV6-1 and TRBJ1-2, with TRBD1 matching over 10 bases. The CDR3 has 15 amino acids. CDR1 and CDR2 (germline): MNHNS, SASEGT. The trim removed 1 base at V and 6 bases at J, leaving 5 bases unmatched. This chain's CDR3 is CASSEGTGGYDGYTF. CDR3 nucleotide sequence: TGTGCCAGCAGTGAAGGGACAGGGGGATACGATGGCTACACCTTC.

The chain has TRBV30 and TRBJ1-3; possibly TRBD1 for D (6 bases). This CDR3 spans 14 amino acids. V was clipped by 4 bases and J by 1 base, with 11 bases between them. Germline CDR1 reads GTSNPN; CDR2 reads SVGIG (reference sequence). The CDR3 bases are TGTGCCTGGACTTTACAGGGATCTGGAAACACCATATATTTT. Translating it yields CAWTLQGSGNTIYF.

The chain combines TRBV30 with TRBJ2-7; TRBD1 agrees at 8 bases. The CDR3 consists of 14 residues. Germline V CDR1 and CDR2: GTSNPN, SVGIG (reference sequence). Trimming took 0 bases from V and 5 from J; bases not matched to a gene: 6. CDR3 sequence reads: CAWSVTGGIDEQYF. The CDR3 DNA is TGTGCCTGGAGTGTAACAGGGGGGATCGACGAGCAGTACTTC.

The V and J genes are TRBV27 and TRBJ2-2; 9 nucleotides align to TRBD1. V was clipped by 8 bases and J by 2 bases; unmatched bases: 9. CDR3 size: 16 residues. CDR1 is MNHEY, CDR2 SMNVEV, per germline (reference sequence). CDR3 nucleotides: TGTGCCAGCGAGCTAACGGGACAGGGAAACACCGGGGAGCTGTTTTTT. Translated, it gives CASELTGQGNTGELFF.

V is TRBV9 and J is TRBJ2-3; D is unclear. CDR3 size: 12 residues. Trimming took off 0 bases at V and 6 bases at J, with 5 bases between the two ends. The germline V gene encodes CDR1 SGDLS and CDR2 YYNGEE. The CDR3 DNA reads TGTGCCAGCAGCGTAGTCATGGATACGCAGTATTTT. Encoded protein: CASSVVMDTQYF.

This chain joins TRBV29-1 and TRBJ2-5, with D possibly TRBD1 on 6 matching bases. Trimming removed 6 bases from V and 2 bases from J, with 16 bases in between. Germline V gene data show CDR1 as SQVTM and CDR2 as ANQGSEA. The CDR3 sequence is 14 residues long. The CDR3 coding sequence is TGCAGCGTGGCGGACACGACAGGACAAGAGACCCAGTACTTC. This encodes CSVADTTGQETQYF.

The chain recombines TRBV19 with TRBJ2-7, with 7 bases matching TRBD2. The CDR3 has 15 residues. V lost 3 bases to trimming and J lost 1 base; unmatched junction nucleotides: 6. Germline V CDR1 and CDR2: LNHDA, SQIVND (reference sequence). The CDR3 bases are TGTGCCAGTAGTATCAGGGAGGGACGTTCCTACGAGCAGTACTTC. Its protein product is CASSIREGRSYEQYF.

The chain joins TRBV6-1 to TRBJ1-1; 9 positions match TRBD1. V lost 3 bases and J lost 1; bases outside the gene matches: 6. Germline values: CDR1 MNHNS, CDR2 SASEGT. This CDR3 is built from 16 residues. CDR3 protein: CASSDRQGDRNTEAFF. CDR3 DNA sequence: TGTGCCAGCAGTGATAGACAGGGGGATAGGAACACTGAAGCTTTCTTT.

The genes are TRBV5-1 and TRBJ1-1, with 7 bases lining up with TRBD1. V lost 4 bases to trimming and J lost 6 bases; unmatched junction nucleotides: 9. Germline values: CDR1 SGHRS, CDR2 YFSETQ. The CDR3 runs 14 residues. The CDR3: CASSPDRVRAEAFF. Here the CDR3 DNA reads TGCGCCAGCAGCCCAGACAGGGTACGGGCTGAAGCTTTCTTT. The full variable domain, completed using reference TRBV5-1 and TRBJ1-1, is KAGVTQTPRYLIKTRGQQVTLSCSPISGHRSVSWYQQTPGQGLQFLFEYFSETQRNKGNFPGRFSGRQFSNSRSEMNVSTLELGDSALYLCASSPDRVRAEAFFGQGTRLTVV.

This clone was seen a few times. This rearrangement joins TRBV11-2 to TRBJ2-7, with 7 bases aligning to TRBD1. Germline-derived CDR1 and CDR2 are SGHAT and FQNNGV. The CDR3 has 13 residues. Germline trimming cut 1 base from V and 7 bases from J; bases unmatched to any gene: 4. The CDR3 is CASSLVAGGEQYF. CDR3 nucleotide sequence: TGTGCCAGCAGCTTAGTTGCAGGGGGTGAGCAGTACTTC.

The rearrangement uses TRBV11-2 and TRBJ2-3; 8 bases line up with TRBD1. CDR1 is SGHAT, CDR2 FQNNGV, per germline. The CDR3 totals 15 residues. V shed 3 bases and J 5 bases; nucleotides not matched to a gene: 7. DNA of the CDR3: TGTGCCAGCAGCTTCGAGGACAGGGCGGGAGATACGCAGTATTTT. Amino acid sequence: CASSFEDRAGDTQYF.